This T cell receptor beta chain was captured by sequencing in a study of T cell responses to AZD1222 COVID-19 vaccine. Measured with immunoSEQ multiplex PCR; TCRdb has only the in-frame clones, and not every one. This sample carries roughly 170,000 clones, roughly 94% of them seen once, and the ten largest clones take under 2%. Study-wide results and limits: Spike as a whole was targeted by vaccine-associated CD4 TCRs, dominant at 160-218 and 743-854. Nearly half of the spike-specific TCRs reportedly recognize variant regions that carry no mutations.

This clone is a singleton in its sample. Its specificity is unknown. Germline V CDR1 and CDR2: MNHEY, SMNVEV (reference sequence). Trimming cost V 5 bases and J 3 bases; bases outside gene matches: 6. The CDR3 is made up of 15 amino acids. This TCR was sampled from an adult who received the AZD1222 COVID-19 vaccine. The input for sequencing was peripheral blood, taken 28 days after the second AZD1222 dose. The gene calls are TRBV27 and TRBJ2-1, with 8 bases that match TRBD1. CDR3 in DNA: TGTGCCAGCAGTCGAAAGGACAGGGTCTACAATGAGCAGTTCTTC. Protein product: CASSRKDRVYNEQFF.